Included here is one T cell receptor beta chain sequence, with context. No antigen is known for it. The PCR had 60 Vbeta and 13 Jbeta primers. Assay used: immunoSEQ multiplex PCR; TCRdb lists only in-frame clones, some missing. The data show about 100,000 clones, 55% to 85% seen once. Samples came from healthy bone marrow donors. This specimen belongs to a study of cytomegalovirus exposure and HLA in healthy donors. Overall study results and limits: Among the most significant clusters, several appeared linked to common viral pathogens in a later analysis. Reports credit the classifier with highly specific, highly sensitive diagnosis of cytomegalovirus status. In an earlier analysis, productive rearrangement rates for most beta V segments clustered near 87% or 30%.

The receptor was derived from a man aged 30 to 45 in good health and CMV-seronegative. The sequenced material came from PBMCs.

The CDR3 region is CASSAGLAGGSDTQYF. The CDR3 DNA follows: TGCGCCAGCAGCGCGGGACTAGCGGGAGGGTCAGATACGCAGTATTTT. The chain is built from TRBV5-1 and TRBJ2-3; 16 bases match TRBD2. After removal of 4 bases from V and 4 bases from J, the junction contained 3 bases not matched to a gene. The CDR3 runs 16 residues. The germline V gene encodes CDR1 SGHRS and CDR2 YFSETQ.